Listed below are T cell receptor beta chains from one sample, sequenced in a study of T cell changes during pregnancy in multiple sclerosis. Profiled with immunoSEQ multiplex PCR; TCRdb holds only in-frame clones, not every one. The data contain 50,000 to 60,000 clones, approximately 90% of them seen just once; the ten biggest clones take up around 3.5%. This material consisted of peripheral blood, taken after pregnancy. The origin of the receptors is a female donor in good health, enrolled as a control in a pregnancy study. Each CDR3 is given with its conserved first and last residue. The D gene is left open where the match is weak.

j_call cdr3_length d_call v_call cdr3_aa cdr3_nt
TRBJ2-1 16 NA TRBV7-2 CASSFTGRGIIMKQFF TGTGCCAGCAGCTTCACCGGAAGGGGGATCATTATGAAGCAGTTCTTC
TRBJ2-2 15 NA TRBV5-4 CASSSQGSSTGELFF TGTGCCAGCAGTTCACAGGGCAGCAGTACCGGGGAGCTGTTTTTT
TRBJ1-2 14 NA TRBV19 CASTHPGGEYGYTF TGTGCCAGTACTCACCCGGGGGGGGAATATGGCTACACCTTC
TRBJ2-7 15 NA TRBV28 CASSLALAGRNEQYF TGTGCCAGCAGTTTAGCTCTGGCAGGGAGGAACGAGCAGTACTTC
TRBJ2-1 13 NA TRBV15 CATSSRRGNEQFF TGTGCCACCAGCTCGAGAAGAGGCAATGAGCAGTTCTTC
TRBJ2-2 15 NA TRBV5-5 CASSLGPTNTGELFF TGTGCCAGCAGCTTGGGGCCGACGAACACCGGGGAGCTGTTTTTT
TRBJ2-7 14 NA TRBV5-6 CASSFLTASYEQYF TGTGCCAGCAGCTTTCTGACAGCTTCCTACGAGCAGTACTTC
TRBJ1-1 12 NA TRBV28 CASSTGLTEAFF TGTGCCAGCAGTACTGGACTTACTGAAGCTTTCTTT
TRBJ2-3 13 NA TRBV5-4 CASSLAGSDTQYF TGTGCCAGCAGCTTGGCAGGTTCAGATACGCAGTATTTT
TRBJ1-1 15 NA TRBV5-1 CASSSRTGGNTEAFF TGCGCCAGCAGCTCTCGGACGGGGGGGAACACTGAAGCTTTCTTT
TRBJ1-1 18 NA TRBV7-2 CASSFGRRVFGQMLEAFF TGTGCCAGCAGCTTCGGGAGGCGGGTGTTTGGACAGATGTTAGAAGCTTTCTTT
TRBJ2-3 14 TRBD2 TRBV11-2 CASSLDLAEDTQYF TGTGCCAGCAGCTTAGATCTAGCGGAGGACACGCAGTATTTT
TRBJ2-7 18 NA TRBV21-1 CASSKRKVGQANSYEQYF TGTGCCAGCAGCAAAAGGAAGGTAGGACAGGCAAACTCCTACGAGCAGTACTTC
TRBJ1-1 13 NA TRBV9 CASSVLGAAEAFF TGTGCCAGCAGCGTACTGGGGGCCGCTGAAGCTTTCTTT
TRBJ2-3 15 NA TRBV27 CASSFGRDGTDTQYF TGTGCCAGCAGTTTTGGGCGGGACGGCACAGATACGCAGTATTTT
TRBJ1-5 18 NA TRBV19 CASSIRSTGSKSNQPQHF TGTGCCAGTAGTATAAGGTCGACGGGGAGTAAAAGCAATCAGCCCCAGCATTTT
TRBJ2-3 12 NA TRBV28 CASSLVRYTQYF TGTGCCAGCAGTTTGGTACGGTATACGCAGTATTTT